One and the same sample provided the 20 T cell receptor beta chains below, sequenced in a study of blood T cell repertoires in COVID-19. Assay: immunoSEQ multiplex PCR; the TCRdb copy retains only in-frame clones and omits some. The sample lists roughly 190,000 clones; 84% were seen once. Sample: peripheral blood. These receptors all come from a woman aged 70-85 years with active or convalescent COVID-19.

CDR3 protein: CASSPGLAGDREQYF. CDR3 in DNA: TGTGCCAGCTCACCGGGACTAGCGGGAGATCGCGAGCAGTACTTC. V and J are TRBV18 and TRBJ2-7, with 14 bases matching TRBD2. This CDR3 contains 15 residues. Germline trimming cut 3 bases from V and 6 bases from J; bases unmatched to any gene: 4. Germline lookup yields CDR1 KGHSH and CDR2 LQKENI.

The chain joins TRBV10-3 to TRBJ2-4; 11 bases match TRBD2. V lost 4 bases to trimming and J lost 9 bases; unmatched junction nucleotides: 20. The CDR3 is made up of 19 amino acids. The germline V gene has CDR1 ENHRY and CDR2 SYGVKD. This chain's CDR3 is CAISAPAGGPTSGSGIQYF. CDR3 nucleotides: TGTGCCATCAGTGCCCCGGCAGGGGGACCTACTAGCGGGAGTGGCATTCAGTACTTC.

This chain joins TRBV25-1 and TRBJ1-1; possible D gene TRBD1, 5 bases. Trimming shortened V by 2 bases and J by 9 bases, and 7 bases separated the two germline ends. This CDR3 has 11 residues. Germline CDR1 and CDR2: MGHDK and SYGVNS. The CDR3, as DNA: TGTGCCAGCAGTGAAGGGACTCAAGCTTTCTTT. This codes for CASSEGTQAFF.

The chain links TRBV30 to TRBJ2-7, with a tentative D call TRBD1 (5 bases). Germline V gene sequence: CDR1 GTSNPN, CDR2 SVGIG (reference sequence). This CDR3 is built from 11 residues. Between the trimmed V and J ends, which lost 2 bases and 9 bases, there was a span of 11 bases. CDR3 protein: CAWSLKGLQYF. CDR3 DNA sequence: TGTGCCTGGAGTTTGAAGGGGCTGCAGTACTTC.

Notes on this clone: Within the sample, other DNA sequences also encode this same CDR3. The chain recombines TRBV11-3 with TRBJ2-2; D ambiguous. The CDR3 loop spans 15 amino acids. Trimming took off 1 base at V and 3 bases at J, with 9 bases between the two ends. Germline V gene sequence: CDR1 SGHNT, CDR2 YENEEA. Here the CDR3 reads CASSLGGRDTGELFF. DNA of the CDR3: TGTGCCAGCAGCTTAGGAGGTAGAGACACCGGGGAGCTGTTTTTT.

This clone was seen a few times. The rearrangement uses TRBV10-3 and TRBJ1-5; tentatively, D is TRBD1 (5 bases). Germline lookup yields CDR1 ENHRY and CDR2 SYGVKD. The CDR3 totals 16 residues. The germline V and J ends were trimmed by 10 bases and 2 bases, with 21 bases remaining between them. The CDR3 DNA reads TGTGCCACCACCCACGGGGGGGTAAGGGGCAATCAGCCCCAGCATTTT. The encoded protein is CATTHGGVRGNQPQHF.

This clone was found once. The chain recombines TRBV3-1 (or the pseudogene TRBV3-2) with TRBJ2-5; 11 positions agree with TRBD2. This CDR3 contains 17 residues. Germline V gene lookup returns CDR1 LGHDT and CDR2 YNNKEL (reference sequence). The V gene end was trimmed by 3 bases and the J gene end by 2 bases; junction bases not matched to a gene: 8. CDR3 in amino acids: CASSQGPGTSGQETQYF. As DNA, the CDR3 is TGTGCCAGCAGCCAGGGACCCGGGACTAGCGGACAAGAGACCCAGTACTTC.

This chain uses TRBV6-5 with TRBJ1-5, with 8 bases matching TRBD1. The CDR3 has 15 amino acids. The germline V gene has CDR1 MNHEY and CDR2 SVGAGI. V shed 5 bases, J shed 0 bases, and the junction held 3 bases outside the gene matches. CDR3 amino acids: CASSRTGLSNQPQHF. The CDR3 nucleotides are TGTGCCAGCAGTCGGACAGGGCTTAGCAATCAGCCCCAGCATTTT.

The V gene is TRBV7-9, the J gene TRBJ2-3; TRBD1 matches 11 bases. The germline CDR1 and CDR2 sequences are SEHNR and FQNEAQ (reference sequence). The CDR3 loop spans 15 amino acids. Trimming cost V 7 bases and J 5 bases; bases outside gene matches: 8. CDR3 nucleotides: TGTGCCAGCACCCTCGGACAGGGGGCGGGAGATACGCAGTATTTT. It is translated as CASTLGQGAGDTQYF. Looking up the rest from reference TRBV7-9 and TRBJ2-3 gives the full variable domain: DTGVSQNPRHKITKRGQNVTFRCDPISEHNRLYWYRQTLGQGPEFLTYFQNEAQLEKSRLLSDRFSAERPKGSFSTLEIQRTEQGDSAMYLCASTLGQGAGDTQYFGPGTRLTVL.

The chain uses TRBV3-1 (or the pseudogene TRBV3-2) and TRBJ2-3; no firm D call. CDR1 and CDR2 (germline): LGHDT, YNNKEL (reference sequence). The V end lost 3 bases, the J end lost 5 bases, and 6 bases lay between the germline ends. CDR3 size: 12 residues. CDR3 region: CASSHLEDTQYF. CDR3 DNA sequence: TGTGCCAGCAGCCACCTAGAAGATACGCAGTATTTT.

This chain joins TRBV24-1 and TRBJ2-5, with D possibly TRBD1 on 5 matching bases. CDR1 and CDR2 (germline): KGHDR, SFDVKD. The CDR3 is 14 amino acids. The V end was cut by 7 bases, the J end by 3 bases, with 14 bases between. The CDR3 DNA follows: TGTGCCACCAGGATCAGGGTGAGAAAAGAGACCCAGTACTTC. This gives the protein CATRIRVRKETQYF.

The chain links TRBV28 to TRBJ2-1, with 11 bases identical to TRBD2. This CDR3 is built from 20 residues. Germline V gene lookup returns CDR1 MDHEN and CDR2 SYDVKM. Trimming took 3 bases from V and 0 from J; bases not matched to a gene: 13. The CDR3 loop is CASSFLAGGGLGRSYNEQFF. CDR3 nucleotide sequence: TGTGCCAGCAGTTTCCTAGCGGGAGGAGGTTTGGGGCGCTCCTACAATGAGCAGTTCTTC. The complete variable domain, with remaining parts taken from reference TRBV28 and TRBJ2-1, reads DVKVTQSSRYLVKRTGEKVFLECVQDMDHENMFWYRQDPGLGLRLIYFSYDVKMKEKGDIPEGYSVSREKKERFSLILESASTNQTSMYLCASSFLAGGGLGRSYNEQFFGPGTRLTVL.

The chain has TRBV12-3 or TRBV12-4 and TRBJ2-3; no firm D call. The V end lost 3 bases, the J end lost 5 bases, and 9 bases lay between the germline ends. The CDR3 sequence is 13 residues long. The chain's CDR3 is CASSLLSRDTQYF. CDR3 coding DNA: TGTGCCAGCAGTTTGTTGAGTAGAGATACGCAGTATTTT.

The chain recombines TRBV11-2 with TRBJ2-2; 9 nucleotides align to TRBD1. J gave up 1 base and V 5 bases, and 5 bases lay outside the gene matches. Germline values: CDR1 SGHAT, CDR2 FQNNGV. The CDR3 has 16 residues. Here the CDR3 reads CASSPPGQGNTGELFF. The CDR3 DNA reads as TGTGCCAGCAGCCCCCCGGGACAGGGGAACACCGGGGAGCTGTTTTTT.

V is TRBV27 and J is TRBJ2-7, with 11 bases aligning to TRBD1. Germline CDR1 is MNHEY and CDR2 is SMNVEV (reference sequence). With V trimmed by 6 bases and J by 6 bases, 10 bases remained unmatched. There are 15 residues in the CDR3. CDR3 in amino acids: CASSPPGTGGREQYF. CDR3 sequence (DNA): TGTGCCAGCAGCCCGCCCGGGACAGGGGGGCGCGAGCAGTACTTC.

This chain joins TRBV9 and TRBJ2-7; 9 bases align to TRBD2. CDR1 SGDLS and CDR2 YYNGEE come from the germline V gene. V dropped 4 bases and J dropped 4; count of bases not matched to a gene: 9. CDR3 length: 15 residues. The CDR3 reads CASSRRSSGMYEQYF. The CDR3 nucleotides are TGTGCCAGCAGCCGGAGGTCTAGCGGGATGTACGAGCAGTACTTC.

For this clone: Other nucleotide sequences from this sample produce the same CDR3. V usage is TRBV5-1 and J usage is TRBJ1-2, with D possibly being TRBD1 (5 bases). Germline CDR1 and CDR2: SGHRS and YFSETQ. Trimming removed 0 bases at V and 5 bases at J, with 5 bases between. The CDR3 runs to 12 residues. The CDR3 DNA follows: TGCGCCAGCAGCTTGGAGGGGTATGGCTACACCTTC. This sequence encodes CASSLEGYGYTF.

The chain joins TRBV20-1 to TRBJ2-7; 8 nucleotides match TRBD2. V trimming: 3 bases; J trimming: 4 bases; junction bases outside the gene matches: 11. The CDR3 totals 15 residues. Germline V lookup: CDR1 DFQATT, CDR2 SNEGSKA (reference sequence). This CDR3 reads CSASHRGTSLYEQYF. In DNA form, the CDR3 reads TGCAGTGCTAGTCATCGTGGGACTAGTCTGTACGAGCAGTACTTC.

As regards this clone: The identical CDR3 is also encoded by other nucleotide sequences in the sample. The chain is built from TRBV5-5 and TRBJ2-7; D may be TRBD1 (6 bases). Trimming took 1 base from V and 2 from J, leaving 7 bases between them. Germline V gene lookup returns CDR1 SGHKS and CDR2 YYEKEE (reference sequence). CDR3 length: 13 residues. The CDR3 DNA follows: TGTGCCAGCAGCTTGACAGGGCCCTACGAGCAGTACTTC. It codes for CASSLTGPYEQYF.

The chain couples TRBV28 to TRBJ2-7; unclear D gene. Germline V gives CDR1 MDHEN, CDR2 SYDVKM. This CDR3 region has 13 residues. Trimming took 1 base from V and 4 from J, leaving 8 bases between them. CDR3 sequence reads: CASSLLTSYEQYF. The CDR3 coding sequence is TGTGCCAGCAGTTTATTAACGAGTTACGAGCAGTACTTC.